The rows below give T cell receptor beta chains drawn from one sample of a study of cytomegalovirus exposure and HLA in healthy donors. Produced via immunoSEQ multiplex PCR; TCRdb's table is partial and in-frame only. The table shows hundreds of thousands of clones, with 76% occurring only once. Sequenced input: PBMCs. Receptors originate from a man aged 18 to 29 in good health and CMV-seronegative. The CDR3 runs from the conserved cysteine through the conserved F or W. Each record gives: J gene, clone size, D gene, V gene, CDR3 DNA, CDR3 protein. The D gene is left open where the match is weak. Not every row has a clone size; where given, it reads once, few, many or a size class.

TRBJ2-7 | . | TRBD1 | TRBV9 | TGTGCCAGCACCCCGGGACAGACTTCCTACGAGCAGTACTTC | CASTPGQTSYEQYF
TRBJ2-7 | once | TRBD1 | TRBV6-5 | TGTGCCAGCAGTTACTCTCGGACAGGGAGATTCTACGAGCAGTACTTC | CASSYSRTGRFYEQYF
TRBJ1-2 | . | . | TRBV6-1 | TGTGCCAGCAGTGAACCCTGGCAGGGTGACTATGGCTACACCTTC | CASSEPWQGDYGYTF
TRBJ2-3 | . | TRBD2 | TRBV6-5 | TGTGCCAGCAGTTTGAGCGGGAGCGCCACAGATACGCAGTATTTT | CASSLSGSATDTQYF
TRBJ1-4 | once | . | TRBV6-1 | TGTGCCAGCAGTGAATTTCACGGTGAAAAACTGTTTTTT | CASSEFHGEKLFF
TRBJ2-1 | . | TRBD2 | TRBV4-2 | TGTGCCAGCAGCCAAGACTTGGGGACTAGCTTCGATGAGCAGTTCTTC | CASSQDLGTSFDEQFF
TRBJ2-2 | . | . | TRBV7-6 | TGTGCCAGCAGCTTAGGGCCGGGGGCGAACACCGGGGAGCTGTTTTTT | CASSLGPGANTGELFF
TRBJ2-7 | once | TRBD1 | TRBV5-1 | TGCGCCAGCAGCTCCCGACAGGGGAGTCACGAGCAGTACTTC | CASSSRQGSHEQYF
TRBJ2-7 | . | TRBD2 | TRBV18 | TGTGCCAGCTCACCCCCCGGCGGGAGGGCCATCTCCTACGAGCAGTACTTC | CASSPPGGRAISYEQYF
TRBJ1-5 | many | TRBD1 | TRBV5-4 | TGTGCCAGCAGCTCGATGGACAGGGGCCAAGATCAGCCCCAGCATTTT | CASSSMDRGQDQPQHF
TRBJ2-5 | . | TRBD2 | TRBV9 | TGTGCCAGCAGCTCGGGACTAGCGGACGGGAATGTTAAGGAGACCCAGTACTTC | CASSSGLADGNVKETQYF
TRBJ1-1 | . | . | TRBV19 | TGTGCCAGTACCCTAGAGGGAAGGAGTGAAGCTTTCTTT | CASTLEGRSEAFF
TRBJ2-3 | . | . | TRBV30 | TGTGCCTGGAACGGGGCAGATACGCAGTATTTT | CAWNGADTQYF
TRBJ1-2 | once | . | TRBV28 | TGTGCCAGCAGTTCCCCCTGGCAGAATGGCTACACCTTC | CASSSPWQNGYTF
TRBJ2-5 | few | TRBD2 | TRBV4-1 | TGCGCCAGCAGCCGGACTAGCGGGACGGGGGGAGAGACCCAGTACTTC | CASSRTSGTGGETQYF
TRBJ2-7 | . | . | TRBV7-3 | TGTGCCAGCAGCTTTGGACAGAGCTACGAGCAGTACTTC | CASSFGQSYEQYF
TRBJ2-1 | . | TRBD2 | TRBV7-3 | TGTGCCAGCAGCTCAGCGGGAGTGGGGGAGAATGAGCAGTTCTTC | CASSSAGVGENEQFF
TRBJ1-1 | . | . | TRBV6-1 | TGTGCCAGCACAGGGGCGAAGGGGAACACTGAAGCTTTCTTT | CASTGAKGNTEAFF
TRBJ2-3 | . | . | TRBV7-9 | TGTTCCAGCAGCCTAACACTAGGCGGGAGCACAGATACGCAGTATTTT | CSSSLTLGGSTDTQYF
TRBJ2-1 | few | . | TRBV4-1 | TGCGCCAGCAGCCACCCGTCGAGGGATGAGCAGTTCTTC | CASSHPSRDEQFF